These T cell receptor beta chains were read from a single sample in a study of blood T cell repertoires in COVID-19. Method: immunoSEQ multiplex PCR; TCRdb's copy keeps in-frame clones and lacks some. The sample records some 420,000 clones, over 75% being singletons. Sample: PBMCs or T cells enriched from blood (not recorded which). All receptors derive from a man younger than 40 who had recovered from COVID-19. Both conserved end residues are part of each CDR3. D genes are given only for firm matches. The size entry is marked missing in some rows and otherwise reads once, few, many or a size class.

v_call	clone_size	d_call	cdr3_length	j_call	cdr3_aa	cdr3_nt
TRBV9	NA	TRBD1	14	TRBJ1-5	CASSEQGAHQPQHF	TGTGCCAGCAGCGAACAGGGGGCACATCAGCCCCAGCATTTT
TRBV29-1	NA	TRBD2	15	TRBJ2-3	CSVAIAGDTTDTQYF	TGCAGCGTTGCGATAGCGGGAGACACCACAGATACGCAGTATTTT
TRBV14	NA	TRBD1	16	TRBJ2-7	CASSRVPGTGSYEQYF	TGTGCCAGCAGCCGCGTACCCGGGACAGGGTCCTACGAGCAGTACTTC
TRBV7-3	NA	NA	13	TRBJ1-1	CASSLDVQTEAFF	TGTGCCAGCAGCTTGGATGTACAGACTGAAGCTTTCTTT
TRBV10-3	many	TRBD1	14	TRBJ1-1	CAITSGTGVTEAFF	TGTGCCATCACCTCCGGGACAGGGGTTACTGAAGCTTTCTTT
TRBV7-9	NA	TRBD2	16	TRBJ2-1	CASSPRTSPSHNEQFF	TGTGCCAGCAGCCCGAGGACTAGCCCGTCCCACAATGAGCAGTTCTTC
TRBV9	NA	NA	13	TRBJ1-1	CASSVQVYTEAFF	TGTGCCAGCAGCGTACAGGTGTACACTGAAGCTTTCTTT
TRBV3-1/TRBV3-2	NA	NA	13	TRBJ1-1	CASSQVAGMGAFF	TGTGCCAGCAGCCAAGTAGCGGGGATGGGAGCTTTCTTT
TRBV2	NA	NA	14	TRBJ1-5	CASRQGLGGQPQHF	TGTGCCAGCAGACAGGGTTTAGGCGGTCAGCCCCAGCATTTT
TRBV14	NA	NA	14	TRBJ1-1	CASSQYRDFTEAFF	TGTGCCAGCAGCCAATACAGGGATTTCACTGAAGCTTTCTTT
TRBV29-1	NA	NA	12	TRBJ1-1	CSVQGWNTEAFF	TGCAGCGTTCAGGGGTGGAACACTGAAGCTTTCTTT
TRBV28	NA	NA	10	TRBJ2-1	CASKSGEQFF	TGTGCCAGCAAAAGCGGTGAGCAGTTCTTC
TRBV3-1/TRBV3-2	NA	TRBD2	14	TRBJ2-1	CASSQRGGYNEQFF	TGTGCCAGCAGCCAACGGGGGGGCTACAATGAGCAGTTCTTC
TRBV5-6	NA	TRBD1	15	TRBJ1-2	CASSLRSDRPYGYTF	TGTGCCAGCAGCTTGAGGTCGGACAGGCCCTATGGCTACACCTTC
TRBV7-8	NA	TRBD1	13	TRBJ2-7	CASSLDRGHEQYF	TGTGCCAGCAGCCTGGACAGGGGCCACGAGCAGTACTTC
TRBV9	NA	TRBD2	15	TRBJ2-2	CASSVGTSESGELFF	TGTGCCAGCAGCGTAGGGACTAGCGAGAGCGGGGAGCTGTTTTTT
TRBV19	few	TRBD1	15	TRBJ2-7	CASSIRGSGTGVQYF	TGTGCCAGTAGTATACGTGGATCCGGGACAGGTGTGCAGTACTTC
TRBV6-5	NA	NA	16	TRBJ1-5	CASSSPTGWNNQPQHF	TGTGCCAGCAGTTCTCCGACAGGATGGAACAATCAGCCCCAGCATTTT
TRBV5-1	NA	NA	15	TRBJ2-2	CASSLIQTPTGELFF	TGCGCCAGCAGCTTGATTCAGACTCCTACCGGGGAGCTGTTTTTT
TRBV10-3	once	TRBD2	17	TRBJ2-7	CAISELWTSGNSYEQYF	TGTGCCATCAGTGAATTGTGGACTAGCGGTAACTCCTACGAGCAGTACTTC
TRBV5-6	few	TRBD2	14	TRBJ2-7	CASSPPGLVGEQYF	TGTGCCAGCAGCCCCCCGGGACTAGTAGGCGAGCAGTACTTC
TRBV9	NA	NA	15	TRBJ2-1	CASSVGFGGQNEQFF	TGTGCCAGCAGCGTAGGTTTTGGGGGCCAGAATGAGCAGTTCTTC
TRBV5-1	NA	TRBD1	16	TRBJ2-7	CASSPSGTGGGYEQYF	TGCGCCAGCAGCCCGTCCGGGACAGGGGGCGGCTACGAGCAGTACTTC
TRBV3-1/TRBV3-2	NA	NA	18	TRBJ1-1	CASSQDLAGTLLNTEAFF	TGTGCCAGCAGCCAAGATCTAGCGGGGACCCTTTTGAACACTGAAGCTTTCTTT
TRBV29-1	NA	NA	14	TRBJ2-1	CSFPRRGSYNEQFF	TGCAGCTTTCCTCGTCGGGGGTCCTACAATGAGCAGTTCTTC
TRBV19	NA	NA	15	TRBJ1-1	CASSIGTGANTEAFF	TGTGCCAGTAGTATAGGAACAGGAGCGAACACTGAAGCTTTCTTT
TRBV15	NA	TRBD2	15	TRBJ2-7	CATSRTTSGAVEQYF	TGTGCCACCAGCAGAACCACTAGCGGGGCCGTCGAGCAGTACTTC
TRBV20-1	NA	NA	13	TRBJ2-3	CSASGGPDTTQYF	TGCAGTGCTAGTGGGGGGCCTGACACCACGCAGTATTTT
TRBV15	NA	NA	16	TRBJ2-7	CATSRGQGPIRYEQYF	TGTGCCACCAGCAGAGGGCAGGGTCCCATCCGCTACGAGCAGTACTTC
TRBV7-9	NA	TRBD2	17	TRBJ2-2	CASSFTTGTSRTGELFF	TGTGCCAGCAGCTTTACCACCGGGACTAGCCGCACCGGGGAGCTGTTTTTT
TRBV29-1	NA	NA	13	TRBJ2-7	CSVEGAAPYEQYF	TGCAGCGTTGAAGGGGCAGCTCCCTACGAGCAGTACTTC
TRBV19	NA	NA	13	TRBJ2-7	CASSMTYDYEQYF	TGTGCCAGTAGCATGACATATGACTACGAGCAGTACTTC
TRBV2	once	TRBD1	17	TRBJ1-5	CASSEPAGGQGNQPQHF	TGTGCCAGCAGTGAACCAGCGGGAGGACAGGGCAATCAGCCCCAGCATTTT
TRBV18	NA	NA	16	TRBJ2-7	CASSPGGRSVVYEQYF	TGTGCCAGCTCACCAGGGGGGAGGTCCGTAGTATACGAGCAGTACTTC
TRBV12-5	NA	NA	14	TRBJ1-3	CASGLQNSGNTIYF	TGTGCTAGTGGTTTGCAGAACTCTGGAAACACCATATATTTT
TRBV24-1	NA	TRBD1	16	TRBJ2-3	CATSDDGDRAGDTQYF	TGTGCCACCAGTGACGATGGGGACAGGGCAGGAGATACGCAGTATTTT
TRBV12-3/TRBV12-4	NA	NA	13	TRBJ2-3	CASSSIYTDTQYF	TGTGCCAGCAGTTCCATCTACACAGATACGCAGTATTTT
TRBV29-1	NA	NA	13	TRBJ2-3	CSIRAQGGDTQYF	TGCAGCATCCGGGCTCAGGGCGGAGATACGCAGTATTTT
TRBV24-1	NA	NA	13	TRBJ1-2	CATSDDKDYGYTF	TGTGCCACCAGTGATGACAAGGACTATGGCTACACCTTC
TRBV7-9	NA	TRBD2	16	TRBJ2-1	CASSLRVSGRGDEQFF	TGTGCCAGCAGCTTAAGGGTGAGCGGGAGGGGGGATGAGCAGTTCTTC
TRBV4-2	NA	TRBD2	16	TRBJ2-2	CASSRRTSENTGELFF	TGTGCCAGCAGCCGACGGACTAGCGAGAACACCGGGGAGCTGTTTTTT
TRBV7-9	NA	TRBD1	15	TRBJ2-5	CASSLTGQGWETQYF	TGTGCCAGCAGCCTTACAGGACAGGGGTGGGAGACCCAGTACTTC
TRBV9	NA	NA	14	TRBJ1-1	CASSTIQGNTEAFF	TGTGCCAGCAGCACAATACAGGGAAACACTGAAGCTTTCTTT
TRBV7-9	NA	TRBD1	14	TRBJ1-2	CASSLVRTGGGYTF	TGTGCCAGCAGCTTAGTTCGTACAGGGGGCGGCTACACCTTC
TRBV10-3	NA	NA	14	TRBJ2-7	CAISESPGSQPRYF	TGTGCCATCAGTGAGTCGCCAGGCTCACAACCCCGGTACTTC
TRBV11-2	NA	TRBD2	15	TRBJ2-1	CASSLSGPGANEQFF	TGTGCCAGCAGCCTTAGCGGGCCGGGAGCCAATGAGCAGTTCTTC
TRBV30	once	NA	13	TRBJ1-3	CAWRKGAGNTIYF	TGTGCCTGGAGAAAAGGGGCTGGAAACACCATATATTTT
TRBV7-6	NA	NA	16	TRBJ2-2	CASSSQVGANTGELFF	TGTGCCAGCAGCTCCCAAGTCGGGGCGAACACCGGGGAGCTGTTTTTT
TRBV11-2	NA	TRBD1	15	TRBJ1-2	CASSSQDRGDYGYTF	TGTGCCAGCAGCTCCCAGGACAGGGGGGACTATGGCTACACCTTC
TRBV28	NA	NA	13	TRBJ1-1	CASSPLAATEAFF	TGTGCCAGCAGCCCCCTGGCGGCCACTGAAGCTTTCTTT
TRBV19	NA	TRBD1	18	TRBJ1-4	CASSQVAGGAGANEKLFF	TGTGCCAGTAGTCAAGTTGCAGGGGGCGCCGGGGCTAATGAAAAACTGTTTTTT
TRBV5-1	few	NA	12	TRBJ2-7	CASSLDRGEQYF	TGCGCCAGCAGCTTGGATAGGGGCGAGCAGTACTTC
TRBV3-1/TRBV3-2	NA	TRBD2	15	TRBJ2-5	CASSQGRAGGETQYF	TGTGCCAGCAGCCAAGGACGGGCGGGAGGGGAGACCCAGTACTTC
TRBV12-5	NA	NA	16	TRBJ2-3	CASGLSLAESTDTQYF	TGTGCTAGTGGTTTGTCTTTAGCGGAGAGCACAGATACGCAGTATTTT